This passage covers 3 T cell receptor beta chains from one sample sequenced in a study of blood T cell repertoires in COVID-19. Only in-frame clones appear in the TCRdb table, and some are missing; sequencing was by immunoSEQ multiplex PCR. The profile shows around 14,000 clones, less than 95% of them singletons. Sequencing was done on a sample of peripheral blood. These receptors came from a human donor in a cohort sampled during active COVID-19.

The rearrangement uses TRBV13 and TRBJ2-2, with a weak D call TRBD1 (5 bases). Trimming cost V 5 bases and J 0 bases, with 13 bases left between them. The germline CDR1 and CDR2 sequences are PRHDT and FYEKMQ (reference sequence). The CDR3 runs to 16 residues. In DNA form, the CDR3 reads TGTGCCAGCAGCCCGCAGGGAAGCGCGAACACCGGGGAGCTGTTTTTT. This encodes CASSPQGSANTGELFF.

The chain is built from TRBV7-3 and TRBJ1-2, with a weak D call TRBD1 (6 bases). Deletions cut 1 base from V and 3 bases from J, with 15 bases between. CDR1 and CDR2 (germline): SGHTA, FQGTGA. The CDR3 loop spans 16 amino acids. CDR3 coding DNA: TGTGCCAGCAGCTTAAATCGGGGGGGCAAAGACTATGGCTACACCTTC. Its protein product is CASSLNRGGKDYGYTF.

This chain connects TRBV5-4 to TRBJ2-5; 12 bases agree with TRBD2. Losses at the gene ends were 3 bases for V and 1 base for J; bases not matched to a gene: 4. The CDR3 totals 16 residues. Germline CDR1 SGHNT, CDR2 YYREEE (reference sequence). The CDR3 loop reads CASSWKTSGSQETQYF. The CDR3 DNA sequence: TGTGCCAGCAGCTGGAAGACTAGCGGGAGCCAAGAGACCCAGTACTTC.